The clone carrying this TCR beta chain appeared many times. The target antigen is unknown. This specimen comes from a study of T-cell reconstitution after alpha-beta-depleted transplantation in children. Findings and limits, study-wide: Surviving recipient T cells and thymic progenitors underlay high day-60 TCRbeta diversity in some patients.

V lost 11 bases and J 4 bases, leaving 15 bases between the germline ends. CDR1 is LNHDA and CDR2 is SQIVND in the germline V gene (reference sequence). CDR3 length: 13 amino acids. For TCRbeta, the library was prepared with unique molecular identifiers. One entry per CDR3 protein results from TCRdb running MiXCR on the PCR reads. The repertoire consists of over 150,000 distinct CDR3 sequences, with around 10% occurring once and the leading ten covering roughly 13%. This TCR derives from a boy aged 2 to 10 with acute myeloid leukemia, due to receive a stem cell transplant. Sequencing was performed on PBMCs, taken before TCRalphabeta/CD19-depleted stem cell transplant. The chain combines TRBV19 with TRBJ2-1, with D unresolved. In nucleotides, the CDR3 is TGTGCCGTATCAGAGTCTTCTTACAATGAGCAGTTCTTC. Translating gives CAVSESSYNEQFF.